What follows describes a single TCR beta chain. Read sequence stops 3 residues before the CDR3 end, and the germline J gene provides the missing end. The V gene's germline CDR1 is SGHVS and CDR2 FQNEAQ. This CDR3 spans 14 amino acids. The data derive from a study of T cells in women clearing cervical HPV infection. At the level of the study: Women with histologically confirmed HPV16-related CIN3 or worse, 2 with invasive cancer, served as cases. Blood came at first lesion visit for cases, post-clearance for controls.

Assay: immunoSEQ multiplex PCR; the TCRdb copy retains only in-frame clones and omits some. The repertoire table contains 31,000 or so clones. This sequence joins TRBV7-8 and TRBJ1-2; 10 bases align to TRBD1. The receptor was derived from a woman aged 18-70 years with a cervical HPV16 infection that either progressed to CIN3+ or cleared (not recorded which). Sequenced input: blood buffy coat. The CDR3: CASSTGTGVNDYTF. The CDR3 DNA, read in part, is TGTGCCAGCAGTACCGGGACAGGGGTAAATGAC.